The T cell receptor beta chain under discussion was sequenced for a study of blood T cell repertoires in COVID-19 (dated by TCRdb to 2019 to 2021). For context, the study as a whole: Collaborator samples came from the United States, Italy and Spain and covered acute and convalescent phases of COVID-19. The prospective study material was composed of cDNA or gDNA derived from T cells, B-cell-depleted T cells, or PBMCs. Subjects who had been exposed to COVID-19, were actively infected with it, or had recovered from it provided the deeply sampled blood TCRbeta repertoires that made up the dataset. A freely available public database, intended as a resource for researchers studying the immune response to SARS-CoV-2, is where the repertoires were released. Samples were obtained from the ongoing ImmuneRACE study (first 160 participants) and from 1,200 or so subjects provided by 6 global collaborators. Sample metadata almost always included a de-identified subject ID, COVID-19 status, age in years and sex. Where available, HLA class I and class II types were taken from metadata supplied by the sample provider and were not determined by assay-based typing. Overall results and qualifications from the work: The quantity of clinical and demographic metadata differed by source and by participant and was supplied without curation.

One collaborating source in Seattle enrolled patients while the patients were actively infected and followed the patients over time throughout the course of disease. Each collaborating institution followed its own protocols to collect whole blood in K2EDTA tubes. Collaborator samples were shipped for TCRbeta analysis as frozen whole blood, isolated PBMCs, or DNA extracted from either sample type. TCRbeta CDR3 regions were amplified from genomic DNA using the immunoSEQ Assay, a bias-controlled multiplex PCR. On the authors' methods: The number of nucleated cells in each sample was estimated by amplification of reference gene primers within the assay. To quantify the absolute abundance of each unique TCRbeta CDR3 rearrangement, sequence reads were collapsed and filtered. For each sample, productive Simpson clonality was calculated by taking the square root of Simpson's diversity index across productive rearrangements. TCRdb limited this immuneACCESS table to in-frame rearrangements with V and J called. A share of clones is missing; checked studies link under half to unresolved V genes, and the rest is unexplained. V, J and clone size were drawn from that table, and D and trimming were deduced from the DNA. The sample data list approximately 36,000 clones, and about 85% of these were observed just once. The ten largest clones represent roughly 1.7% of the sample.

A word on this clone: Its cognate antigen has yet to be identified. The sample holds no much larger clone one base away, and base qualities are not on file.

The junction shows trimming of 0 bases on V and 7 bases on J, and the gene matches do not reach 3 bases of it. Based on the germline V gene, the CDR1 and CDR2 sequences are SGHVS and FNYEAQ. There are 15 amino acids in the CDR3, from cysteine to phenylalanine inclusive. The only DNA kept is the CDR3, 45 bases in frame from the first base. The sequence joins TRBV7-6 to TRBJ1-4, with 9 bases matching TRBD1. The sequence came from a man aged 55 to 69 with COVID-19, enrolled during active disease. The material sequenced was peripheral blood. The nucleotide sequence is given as TGTGCCAGCAGCTTAGCGGGACAGGGATCTGAAAAACTGTTTTTT. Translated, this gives CASSLAGQGSEKLFF.